This TCR beta chain was captured by sequencing in a study of T cells in Graves' hyperthyroidism and ophthalmopathy. Germline values: CDR1 MDHEN, CDR2 SYDVKM. V was shortened by 8 bases and J by 9 bases, with 26 bases between the two germline ends. The CDR3 is 16 residues long. The TCR beta CDR3 regions underwent amplification using RNA transcripts as the source. The HTBI primer set served for first-round RT-PCR of the TCR CDR3. TCRdb reprocessed the multiplex PCR reads via MiXCR and lists one record per CDR3 protein. Here the sample spans 490,000 or so distinct CDR3 sequences, less than 25% being singletons.

The receptor comes from a woman between 70 and 85 years old with Graves' ophthalmopathy. V and J are TRBV28 and TRBJ1-5; D possibly corresponds to TRBD1 (5 bases). The sequenced sample consisted of blood. CDR3 residues: CASGWGDRRVAVPQHF. The CDR3, as DNA: TGTGCCAGCGGGTGGGGGGATCGGAGGGTTGCGGTGCCCCAGCATTTT.